A single sample is the source of the 12 T cell receptor beta chains below, sequenced in a study of siplizumab effects on memory and regulatory T cells. The method was immunoSEQ multiplex PCR; TCRdb's version includes in-frame clones alone and lacks a portion of them. The sample includes approximately 100,000 clones, roughly 95% seen only once; the top ten take around 0.15%. Material for sequencing was non-Treg CD4+ T cells sorted from blood. These receptors originate from a human donor in good health.

The chain employs TRBV5-4 and TRBJ2-2, with 9 bases fitting TRBD2. The germline V gene encodes CDR1 SGHNT and CDR2 YYREEE (reference sequence). The V segment lost 4 bases and the J segment 6 bases; nucleotides outside the gene matches: 7. CDR3 size: 15 residues. CDR3 bases: TGTGCCAGCAGCACTATAGCGGGGGCTCCCGGGGAGCTGTTTTTT. This gives the protein CASSTIAGAPGELFF.

The rearrangement links TRBV19 to TRBJ1-1; tentative D call: TRBD1 (6 bases). The CDR3 extends over 13 amino acids. Trimming left V 6 bases short and J 4 bases short, with 12 bases between. CDR1 and CDR2 (germline): LNHDA, SQIVND (reference sequence). CDR3 protein: CASRARGSTEAFF. The CDR3 DNA sequence: TGTGCCAGTAGGGCGAGGGGGAGCACTGAAGCTTTCTTT.

V gene TRBV9 combines with J gene TRBJ2-4; a weak D match, TRBD2 (6 bases). The CDR3 is made up of 14 amino acids. The V gene lost 3 bases and the J gene lost 8 bases, with 15 bases spanning the gap. The germline V gene has CDR1 SGDLS and CDR2 YYNGEE. This CDR3 is CASSERLASDIQYF. In DNA form, the CDR3 reads TGTGCCAGCAGCGAGAGGCTAGCGTCTGACATTCAGTACTTC.

This clone was seen only once. Here the CDR3 DNA reads TGTGCCATCAGTGAGGTGGACGGCGGTCAGCCCCAGCATTTT. Translating gives CAISEVDGGQPQHF. The chain has TRBV10-3 and TRBJ1-5; D gene uncertain. The CDR3 is made up of 14 amino acids. Trimming cost V 2 bases and J 6 bases, with 11 bases left between them. Germline V gene data show CDR1 as ENHRY and CDR2 as SYGVKD.

The rearrangement links TRBV4-3 to TRBJ2-7; D is possibly TRBD2 (5 bases). CDR1 and CDR2 (germline): LGHNA, YSLEER. V was cut by 0 bases and J by 2 bases, with 17 bases left in between. The CDR3 has 17 residues. The CDR3 region has the DNA TGCGCCAGCAGCCAAGATGGTGGAGGACTTCTTCCCTACGAGCAGTACTTC. Its protein is CASSQDGGGLLPYEQYF.

The chain couples TRBV6-5 to TRBJ1-4; the D gene is possibly TRBD1 (6 bases). Germline-derived CDR1 and CDR2 are MNHEY and SVGAGI. CDR3 size: 14 residues. V was clipped by 8 bases and J by 8 bases, with 18 bases between them. The CDR3 spells CASQDRDKLEKLFF. The CDR3 DNA follows: TGTGCCAGCCAGGACCGGGACAAATTGGAAAAACTGTTTTTT.

The sample holds one count of this clone. This sample includes further DNA sequences coding for the same CDR3. This rearrangement joins TRBV27 to TRBJ1-6; TRBD1 agrees at 8 bases. The CDR3 spans 15 residues. V shed 0 bases and J 7 bases; nucleotides not matched to a gene: 2. Germline V lookup: CDR1 MNHEY, CDR2 SMNVEV (reference sequence). The CDR3 sequence is CASSLSGQANSPLHF. The CDR3 DNA reads TGTGCCAGCAGTTTATCGGGACAGGCGAATTCACCCCTCCACTTT.

V usage is TRBV19 and J usage is TRBJ1-5; possible D gene TRBD1, 5 bases. Trimming pared 1 base from V and 0 bases from J, leaving 10 bases between. The CDR3 is 16 residues long. CDR1 is LNHDA, CDR2 SQIVND, per germline (reference sequence). This chain's CDR3 is CASSIGQLLSNQPQHF. Written as DNA, the CDR3 is TGTGCCAGTAGTATAGGACAGCTTCTTAGCAATCAGCCCCAGCATTTT.

DNA of the CDR3: TGTGCCAGCAGTAAAAACATGGACGTTTCACCCCTCCACTTT. Amino acids: CASSKNMDVSPLHF. The chain carries TRBV2 and TRBJ1-6; D is unresolved. This CDR3 comprises 14 residues. Looked up from germline, CDR1 is SNHLY and CDR2 is FYNNEI. Trimming left V 5 bases short and J 9 bases short, with 14 bases between.

The J gene is TRBJ2-5, the V gene TRBV21-1; the table's D call of TRBD2 was not tested on the DNA. TRBV21-1 is labeled a pseudogene. CDR3 length: 15 amino acids. CDR3 in amino acids: CASSKGSGLQETQYF. Here the CDR3 DNA reads TGTGCCAGCAGCAAAGGAAGTGGACTACAAGAGACCCAGTACTTC.

This chain connects TRBV2 to TRBJ2-2; D is perhaps TRBD1 (6 bases). Trimming left V 6 bases short and J 6 bases short, with 14 bases between. Germline V gene data show CDR1 as SNHLY and CDR2 as FYNNEI. The CDR3 spans 14 residues. The CDR3 reads CASSTGLVAGELFF. CDR3 bases: TGTGCCAGCAGCACAGGGTTGGTGGCCGGGGAGCTGTTTTTT.

The chain couples TRBV6-5 to TRBJ1-2; weak D call: TRBD1 (5 bases). CDR3 length: 13 amino acids. Trimming shortened V by 2 bases and J by 4 bases, and 8 bases separated the two germline ends. CDR1 MNHEY and CDR2 SVGAGI come from the germline V gene. The CDR3 region has the DNA TGTGCCAGCAGTTACCAGGGTGGCTATGGCTACACCTTC. It yields the protein CASSYQGGYGYTF.